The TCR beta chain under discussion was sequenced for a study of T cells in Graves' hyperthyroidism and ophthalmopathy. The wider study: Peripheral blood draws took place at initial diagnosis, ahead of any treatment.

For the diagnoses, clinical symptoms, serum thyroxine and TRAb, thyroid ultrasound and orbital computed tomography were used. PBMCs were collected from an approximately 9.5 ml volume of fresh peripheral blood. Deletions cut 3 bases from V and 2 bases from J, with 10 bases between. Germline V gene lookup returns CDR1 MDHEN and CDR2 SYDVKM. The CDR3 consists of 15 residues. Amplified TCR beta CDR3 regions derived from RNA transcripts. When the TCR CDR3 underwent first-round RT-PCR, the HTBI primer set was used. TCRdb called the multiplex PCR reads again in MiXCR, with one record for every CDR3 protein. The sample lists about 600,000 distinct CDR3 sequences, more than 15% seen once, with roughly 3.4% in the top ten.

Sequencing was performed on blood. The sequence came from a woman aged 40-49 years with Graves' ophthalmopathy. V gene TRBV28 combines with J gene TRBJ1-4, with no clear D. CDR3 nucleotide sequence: TGTGCCAGCAGTTTCGTCGGGGTCACTAATGAAAAACTGTTTTTT. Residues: CASSFVGVTNEKLFF.